Here is one T cell receptor (beta chain) with its context. The antigen remains undetermined. This entry is derived from a study of CD8+CD57+ T cells in acquired aplastic anemia. Study-wide findings and caveats: Found in both controls and patients were twenty-nine CD8+ CDR3 sequences.

The CDR3 consists of 12 residues. Looked up from germline, CDR1 is KGHDR and CDR2 is SFDVKD. Trimming shortened V by 9 bases and J by 8 bases, and 10 bases separated the two germline ends. The authors sequenced patients whose flow cytometry had shown CD8+CD57+ cell expansion. Receipt of therapy had not occurred in any patient by the time of blood sampling. TCR beta VDJ and CDR3 were profiled, and genomic DNA was the template. TCRdb reprocessed the reads via MiXCR and lists one record per CDR3 protein. The data hold hundreds of thousands of distinct CDR3 sequences, with around 43% observed a single time.

The V call is TRBV24-1, the J call TRBJ1-6; a possible D gene is TRBD1 (5 bases). This receptor was obtained from a human donor with aplastic anemia. The sequencing input was sorted CD4+, CD8+, or CD8+CD57+ T cells (not recorded which) from PBMCs. The CDR3 region has the DNA TGTGCCACCGGCAGGGAGGATTCACCCCTCCACTTT. This translates into CATGREDSPLHF.